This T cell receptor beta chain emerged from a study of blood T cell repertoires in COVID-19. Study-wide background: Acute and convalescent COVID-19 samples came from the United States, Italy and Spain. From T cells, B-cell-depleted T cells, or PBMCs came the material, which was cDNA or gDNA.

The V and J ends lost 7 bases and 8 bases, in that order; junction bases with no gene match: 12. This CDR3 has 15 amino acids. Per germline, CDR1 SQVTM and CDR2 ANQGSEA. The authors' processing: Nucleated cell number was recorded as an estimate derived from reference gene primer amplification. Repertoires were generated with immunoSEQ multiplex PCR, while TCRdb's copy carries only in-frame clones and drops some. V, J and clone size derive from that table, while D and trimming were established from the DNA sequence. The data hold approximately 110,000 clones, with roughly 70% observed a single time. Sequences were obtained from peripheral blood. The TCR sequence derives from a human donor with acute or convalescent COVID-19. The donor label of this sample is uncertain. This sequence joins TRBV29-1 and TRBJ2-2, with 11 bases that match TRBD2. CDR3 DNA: TGCAGCGCCACACTAGCGGGGGCCGCGGGGGGGGAGCTGTTTTTT. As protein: CSATLAGAAGGELFF.